Detailed here is one T cell receptor beta chain. Its ends do not fully match the called genes, so a read error is possible. Preparation of the TCRbeta library used unique molecular identifiers. Via MiXCR, TCRdb re-called the PCR reads, giving one row per CDR3 protein. The sample includes some 490,000 distinct CDR3 sequences, 9.5% to 15% seen only once; the top ten take about 5.4%. These data originate in a study of T-cell reconstitution after alpha-beta-depleted transplantation in children. The starting material was PBMCs from the stem cell graft donor, obtained from the stem cell graft. This sequence was found in a human donor who donated a stem cell graft to a child with combined immunodeficiency.

This chain's CDR3 is CASSFGGAVNEQHF. The CDR3 DNA reads as TGCGCCAGCAGCTTTGGGGGGGCGGTCAACGAGCAGCACTTC. V gene TRBV5-1 combines with J gene TRBJ2-7, with D possibly TRBD2 on 7 matching bases. Per the germline V gene, CDR1 is SGHRS and CDR2 is YFSETQ. The CDR3 consists of 14 residues.